Listed below are T cell receptor beta chains from one sample, sequenced in a study of graft-versus-host responses after intestinal transplantation. Libraries were prepared by immunoSEQ multiplex PCR; TCRdb keeps only in-frame clonotypes and omits some of them. The table lists around 13,000 clones, roughly 33% of them singletons. Source: alloreactive CD8+ T cells from a mixed lymphocyte reaction culture, taken before intestinal transplant. Every receptor here comes from a human patient who received an intestinal transplant. CDR3s include the opening cysteine and the closing phenylalanine or tryptophan. The order of the fields is D gene, J gene, V gene, clone size, CDR3 DNA, CDR3 protein. D genes are given only for firm matches. The listing skips clone size in some rows; elsewhere it reads once, few, many or a size class.

D gene: TRBD2
J gene: TRBJ2-7
V gene: TRBV13
clone size: .
CDR3 DNA: TGTGCCAGCAGCATCGGGGGGTCCTACGAGCAGTACTTC
CDR3 protein: CASSIGGSYEQYF

D gene: .
J gene: TRBJ2-3
V gene: TRBV15
clone size: .
CDR3 DNA: TGTGCCACCAGCAGAGTCGAAGGCCTTCGCCCAGATACGCAGTATTTT
CDR3 protein: CATSRVEGLRPDTQYF

D gene: .
J gene: TRBJ1-1
V gene: TRBV7-9
clone size: few
CDR3 DNA: TGTGCCAGCAGGTACACTGAAGCTTTCTTT
CDR3 protein: CASRYTEAFF

D gene: TRBD1
J gene: TRBJ2-7
V gene: TRBV6-5
clone size: medium-sized
CDR3 DNA: TGTGCCAGCTCCCCGGGACAGTCCTACGAGCAGTACTTC
CDR3 protein: CASSPGQSYEQYF

D gene: .
J gene: TRBJ1-2
V gene: TRBV19
clone size: .
CDR3 DNA: TGTGCCAGTAGTACCTCTCGGAATAGAGACTATGGCTACACCTTC
CDR3 protein: CASSTSRNRDYGYTF

D gene: .
J gene: TRBJ2-2
V gene: TRBV18
clone size: .
CDR3 DNA: TGTGCCAGCTCACCGATTGGGCAGGCGAACACCGGGGAGCTGTTTTTT
CDR3 protein: CASSPIGQANTGELFF

D gene: TRBD2
J gene: TRBJ2-1
V gene: TRBV9
clone size: .
CDR3 DNA: TGTGCCAGCAGCGTATCTAGCGGGAGCTCCTACAATGAGCAGTTCTTC
CDR3 protein: CASSVSSGSSYNEQFF

D gene: .
J gene: TRBJ1-1
V gene: TRBV4-3
clone size: few
CDR3 DNA: TGCGCCAGCAGCCAAGATCCGGGCAGGCCGAACACTGAAGCTTTCTTT
CDR3 protein: CASSQDPGRPNTEAFF

D gene: .
J gene: TRBJ2-3
V gene: TRBV10-3
clone size: .
CDR3 DNA: TGTGCCATCAGTGAGAGGGTTCTGAGGCGGGACAAAGATACGCAGTATTTT
CDR3 protein: CAISERVLRRDKDTQYF

D gene: TRBD1
J gene: TRBJ1-5
V gene: TRBV7-9
clone size: .
CDR3 DNA: TGTGCCAGCAGCTTTGACAGGGGCAATCAGCCCCAGCATTTT
CDR3 protein: CASSFDRGNQPQHF

D gene: .
J gene: TRBJ1-1
V gene: TRBV2
clone size: few
CDR3 DNA: TGTGCCAGCAGTGGGCTTCCTTGGACTGAAGCTTTCTTT
CDR3 protein: CASSGLPWTEAFF

D gene: .
J gene: TRBJ2-5
V gene: TRBV9
clone size: few
CDR3 DNA: TGTGCCAGCAGCGTAGGGACTCTTCGGGCAGAGACCCAGTACTTC
CDR3 protein: CASSVGTLRAETQYF

D gene: .
J gene: TRBJ2-4
V gene: TRBV6-1
clone size: .
CDR3 DNA: TGTGCCAGCAGTGAAGATCCGGGACACTTAAACATTCAGTACTTC
CDR3 protein: CASSEDPGHLNIQYF

D gene: .
J gene: TRBJ1-1
V gene: TRBV9
clone size: .
CDR3 DNA: TGTGCCAGCAGCGTAGTTCGGGGGAGGGCTGAAGCTTTCTTT
CDR3 protein: CASSVVRGRAEAFF

D gene: TRBD1
J gene: TRBJ1-2
V gene: TRBV7-8
clone size: .
CDR3 DNA: TGTGCCAGCAGCCCGAACTACAGGGGCGGCTATGGCTACACCTTC
CDR3 protein: CASSPNYRGGYGYTF

D gene: TRBD2
J gene: TRBJ2-3
V gene: TRBV13
clone size: few
CDR3 DNA: TGTGCCAGCAGCGGGCTAGCGGGAGAAGGTACAGATACGCAGTATTTT
CDR3 protein: CASSGLAGEGTDTQYF

D gene: TRBD2
J gene: TRBJ2-7
V gene: TRBV6-6
clone size: .
CDR3 DNA: TGTGCCAGCAGTTCCGGGACTATGGGTCTCGAGCAGTACTTC
CDR3 protein: CASSSGTMGLEQYF

D gene: TRBD2
J gene: TRBJ2-7
V gene: TRBV5-1
clone size: .
CDR3 DNA: TGCGCCAGCAGCTTTTTGCGGGGGGCGGGGTACGAGCAGTACTTC
CDR3 protein: CASSFLRGAGYEQYF

D gene: .
J gene: TRBJ2-1
V gene: TRBV4-1
clone size: .
CDR3 DNA: TGCGCCAGCAGCCAATACAGGAAATACAATGAGCAGTTCTTC
CDR3 protein: CASSQYRKYNEQFF

D gene: TRBD1
J gene: TRBJ1-1
V gene: TRBV4-1
clone size: .
CDR3 DNA: TGCGCCAGCAGCCGGAGAGTAGCAGGGGGCGGGCTTGGGAACACTGAAGCTTTCTTT
CDR3 protein: CASSRRVAGGGLGNTEAFF

D gene: TRBD1
J gene: TRBJ1-1
V gene: TRBV2
clone size: .
CDR3 DNA: TGTGCCAGCAGTGCGAACAGGGGGCACTATGAAGCTTTCTTT
CDR3 protein: CASSANRGHYEAFF

D gene: TRBD2
J gene: TRBJ2-5
V gene: TRBV7-9
clone size: few
CDR3 DNA: TGTGCCAGCAGCGGGACTAACCAAGAGACCCAGTACTTC
CDR3 protein: CASSGTNQETQYF

D gene: .
J gene: TRBJ1-2
V gene: TRBV2
clone size: .
CDR3 DNA: TGTGCCATTATACCTGGACCCTATGGCTACACCTTC
CDR3 protein: CAIIPGPYGYTF

D gene: .
J gene: TRBJ2-1
V gene: TRBV28
clone size: .
CDR3 DNA: TGTGCCAGCAGTACCCTGTGGGCCTCGGAGGTGAATGAGCAGTTCTTC
CDR3 protein: CASSTLWASEVNEQFF

D gene: TRBD2
J gene: TRBJ2-3
V gene: TRBV9
clone size: .
CDR3 DNA: TGTGCCAGCAGCGTTATGGCGGGGGGTGGGACAGATACGCAGTATTTT
CDR3 protein: CASSVMAGGGTDTQYF

D gene: .
J gene: TRBJ2-5
V gene: TRBV7-9
clone size: .
CDR3 DNA: TGTGCCAGCAGCTTAGATGAGACCCAGTACTTC
CDR3 protein: CASSLDETQYF

D gene: TRBD2
J gene: TRBJ2-1
V gene: TRBV19
clone size: few
CDR3 DNA: TGTGCCAGTAGTTTCACTAGCGGGGGGGCCGCCTACAATGAGCAGTTCTTC
CDR3 protein: CASSFTSGGAAYNEQFF

D gene: .
J gene: TRBJ1-2
V gene: TRBV2
clone size: .
CDR3 DNA: TGTGCCAGCAGTGAAATTACGGGGAGGGGTGGCTACACCTTC
CDR3 protein: CASSEITGRGGYTF